This T cell receptor beta chain was captured in a study of ipilimumab plus nivolumab after autologous stem cell transplantation. Method: immunoSEQ multiplex PCR; TCRdb's copy keeps in-frame clones and lacks some. The data show roughly 16,000 clones, with 75% to 85% seen just once and around 20% held by the top ten. Trimming took off 2 bases at V and 6 bases at J, with 13 bases between the two ends. The germline V gene encodes CDR1 SGHRS and CDR2 YFSETQ. The CDR3 is made up of 14 amino acids. V gene TRBV5-1 combines with J gene TRBJ2-3; maybe TRBD1 (5 bases). The clonotype was recovered from a male donor with diffuse large B-cell lymphoma. Material: PBMCs, obtained in a trial of ipilimumab plus nivolumab as post-transplant consolidation. This CDR3 reads CASSLQQGLDTQYF. CDR3 nucleotides: TGCGCCAGCAGCTTACAGCAGGGCCTGGATACGCAGTATTTT.